This record covers a single T cell receptor beta chain. The antigen is undetermined. This sample stems from a study of a mutant IDH1 vaccine in newly diagnosed glioma. The study's findings and limits: Among all patients, vaccine-induced immune responses occurred in around 95%.

The repertoire was sequenced with immunoSEQ multiplex PCR; TCRdb's copy has only in-frame clones and lacks some. Of approximately 67,000 clones listed, 75% to 90% were seen once; the top ten hold 13%. Specified time point: week 23, last vaccination. Vaccination used 300 ug of mutant IDH1 20-mer peptide per dose, with topical imiquimod. Germline V gives CDR1 DFQATT, CDR2 SNEGSKA (reference sequence). This CDR3 has 10 residues. Trimming took 1 base from V and 8 from J, leaving 6 bases between them. The J gene is TRBJ2-7, the V gene TRBV20-1; no clear D gene. The clonotype originates from a young man with glioma. The sample was PBMCs, taken from a glioma patient whose treatment included an IDH1 peptide vaccine. This CDR3 reads CSARATQQYF. In nucleotides, the CDR3 is TGCAGTGCTAGAGCCACCCAGCAGTACTTC.